A selection of T cell receptor beta chains follows, all from one sample in a study of shared clonotypes between healthy human individuals. Assay: immunoSEQ multiplex PCR; the TCRdb copy retains only in-frame clones and omits some. The sample records roughly 2.2 million clones, just under 95% being singletons. The sequenced sample consisted of naive CD4+ T cells from PBMCs. The receptors here all came from a man aged 18-30 years in good health. Some clones in this sample may be carry-over from other donors' samples. Each CDR3 is given with its conserved first and last residue. Fields, in order: CDR3 protein, CDR3 DNA, D gene, V gene, J gene. D genes are given only for firm matches.

CDR3: CASSLTRVNEQFF
DNA: TGTGCCAGTAGCTTAACGCGTGTCAATGAGCAGTTCTTC
D: .
V: TRBV7-3
J: TRBJ2-1

CDR3: CASSPQMTGANTEAFF
DNA: TGTGCCAGCTCACCACAAATGACAGGCGCGAACACTGAAGCTTTCTTT
D: .
V: TRBV18
J: TRBJ1-1

CDR3: CASSPDLRNTIYF
DNA: TGTGCCAGCAGCCCGGATCTTCGAAACACCATATATTTT
D: .
V: TRBV9
J: TRBJ1-3

CDR3: CASSLGAPYGYTF
DNA: TGTGCCAGCAGTTTAGGGGCCCCCTATGGCTACACCTTC
D: .
V: TRBV28
J: TRBJ1-2

CDR3: CASSSSGRGTGELFF
DNA: TGTGCCAGCAGCTCTAGCGGGAGAGGGACCGGGGAGCTGTTTTTT
D: TRBD2
V: TRBV5-4
J: TRBJ2-2

CDR3: CASTPQGSNEKLFF
DNA: TGCGCCAGCACCCCACAGGGTAGTAATGAAAAACTGTTTTTT
D: .
V: TRBV5-1
J: TRBJ1-4

CDR3: CAWTLRELGGTQYF
DNA: TGTGCCTGGACCTTGAGGGAGCTGGGGGGGACCCAGTACTTC
D: .
V: TRBV30
J: TRBJ2-5

CDR3: CASSSTTSGNEQFF
DNA: TGTGCCAGCAGTTCCACGACTAGCGGAAATGAGCAGTTCTTC
D: TRBD2
V: TRBV28
J: TRBJ2-1

CDR3: CASSLGQSSYEQYF
DNA: TGCGCCAGCAGCCTTGGACAGTCATCCTACGAGCAGTACTTC
D: .
V: TRBV5-1
J: TRBJ2-7

CDR3: CAITSAGQGVGYEQYF
DNA: TGTGCCATCACGTCGGCCGGTCAGGGGGTAGGCTACGAGCAGTACTTC
D: TRBD1
V: TRBV10-3
J: TRBJ2-7

CDR3: CASTILGGPYEQYF
DNA: TGTGCCAGCACTATACTAGGGGGCCCCTACGAGCAGTACTTC
D: TRBD1
V: TRBV6-1
J: TRBJ2-7